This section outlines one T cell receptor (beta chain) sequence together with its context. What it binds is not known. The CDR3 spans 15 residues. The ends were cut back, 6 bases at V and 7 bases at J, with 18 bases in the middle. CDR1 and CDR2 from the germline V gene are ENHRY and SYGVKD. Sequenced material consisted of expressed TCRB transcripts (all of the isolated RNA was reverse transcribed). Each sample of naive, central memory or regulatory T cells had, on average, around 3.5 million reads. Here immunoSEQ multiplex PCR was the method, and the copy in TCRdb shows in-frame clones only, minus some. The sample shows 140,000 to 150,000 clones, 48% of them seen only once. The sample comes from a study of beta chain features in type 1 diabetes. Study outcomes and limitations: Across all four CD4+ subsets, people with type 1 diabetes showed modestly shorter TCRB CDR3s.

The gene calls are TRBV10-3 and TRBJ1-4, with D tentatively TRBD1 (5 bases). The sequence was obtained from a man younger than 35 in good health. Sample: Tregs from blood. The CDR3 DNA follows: TGTGCCATCAGCGCCGGGACTTTCGTGGTTGAAAAACTGTTTTTT. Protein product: CAISAGTFVVEKLFF.